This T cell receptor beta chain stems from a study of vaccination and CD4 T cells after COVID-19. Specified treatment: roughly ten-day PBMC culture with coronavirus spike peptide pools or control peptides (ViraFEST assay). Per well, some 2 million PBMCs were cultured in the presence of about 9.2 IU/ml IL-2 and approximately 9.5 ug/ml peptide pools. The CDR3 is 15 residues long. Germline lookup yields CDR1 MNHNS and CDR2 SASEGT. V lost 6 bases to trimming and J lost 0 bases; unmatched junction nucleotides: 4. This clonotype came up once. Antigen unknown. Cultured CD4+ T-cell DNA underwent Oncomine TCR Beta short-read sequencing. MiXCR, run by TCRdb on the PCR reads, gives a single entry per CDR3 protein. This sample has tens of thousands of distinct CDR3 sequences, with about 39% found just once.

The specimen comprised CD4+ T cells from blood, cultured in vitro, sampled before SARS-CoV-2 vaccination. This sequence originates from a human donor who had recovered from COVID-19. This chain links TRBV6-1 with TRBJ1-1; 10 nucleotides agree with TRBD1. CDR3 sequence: CASRGTGEMNTEAFF. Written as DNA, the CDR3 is TGTGCCAGCAGGGGGACAGGGGAAATGAACACTGAAGCTTTCTTT.